This T cell receptor beta chain came from a study of T cell repertoires in aging, cancer and after chemotherapy. At the level of the study: Millions of TCR reads were in the whole dataset. Study-wide findings and caveats: Age-matched healthy donors had significantly more diverse, less clonal blood TCR repertoires than untreated cancer patients. Across the chemotherapy interval, each cancer cohort showed higher median generation probability, suggesting thymic rebound.

TCR beta rearrangements were amplified from peripheral blood genomic DNA. Rearranged V-D-J TRB sequences were amplified with a mixed TRB-A/B primer pool. Each CDR3 protein gets one entry after TCRdb re-called the multiplex PCR reads with MiXCR. The data show 13,000 or so distinct CDR3 sequences, 20% to 30% seen once. This clonotype turned up a few times. Antigen specificity is unknown. The sequencing sample was made of blood. The TCR comes from a human donor in good health.

The CDR3 sequence is CAWSGQGLGTQYF. CDR3 nucleotide sequence: TGTGCCTGGAGTGGGCAGGGTCTGGGGACCCAGTACTTC. This chain uses TRBV30 with TRBJ2-5, with D possibly being TRBD1 (5 bases). The V end was cut by 1 base, the J end by 7 bases, with 13 bases between. CDR1 is GTSNPN and CDR2 is SVGIG in the germline V gene (reference sequence). The CDR3 is 13 residues long. The whole variable domain, remainder taken from reference TRBV30 and TRBJ2-5, is SQTIHQWPATLVQPVGSPLSLECTVEGTSNPNLYWYRQAAGRGLQLLFYSVGIGQISSEVPQNLSASRPQDRQFILSSKKLLLSDSGFYLCAWSGQGLGTQYFGPGTRLLVL.